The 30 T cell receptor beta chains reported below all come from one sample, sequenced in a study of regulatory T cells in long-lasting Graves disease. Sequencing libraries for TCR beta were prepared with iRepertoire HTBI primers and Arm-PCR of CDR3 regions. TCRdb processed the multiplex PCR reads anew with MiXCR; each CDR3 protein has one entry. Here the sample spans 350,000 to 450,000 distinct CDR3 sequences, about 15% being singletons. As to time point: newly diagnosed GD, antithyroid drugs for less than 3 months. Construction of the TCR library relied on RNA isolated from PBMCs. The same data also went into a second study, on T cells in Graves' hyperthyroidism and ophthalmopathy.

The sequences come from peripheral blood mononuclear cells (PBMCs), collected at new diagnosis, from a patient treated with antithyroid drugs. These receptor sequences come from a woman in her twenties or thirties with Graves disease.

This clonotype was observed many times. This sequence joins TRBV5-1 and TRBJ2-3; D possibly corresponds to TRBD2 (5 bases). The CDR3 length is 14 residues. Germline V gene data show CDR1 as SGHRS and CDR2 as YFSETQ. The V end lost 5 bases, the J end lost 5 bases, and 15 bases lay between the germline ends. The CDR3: CASSPTKVLDTQYF. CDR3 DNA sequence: TGCGCCAGCAGTCCGACTAAAGTGTTAGATACGCAGTATTTT.

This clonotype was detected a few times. The CDR3 here is CASSEVPPLTEAFF. The CDR3 region has the DNA TGTGCCAGCAGTGAAGTACCCCCGTTAACTGAAGCTTTCTTT. J is TRBJ1-1 and V is TRBV2; D is ambiguous. CDR3 size: 14 residues. Per the germline V gene, CDR1 is SNHLY and CDR2 is FYNNEI. Trimming took 1 base from V and 5 from J, leaving 11 bases between them.

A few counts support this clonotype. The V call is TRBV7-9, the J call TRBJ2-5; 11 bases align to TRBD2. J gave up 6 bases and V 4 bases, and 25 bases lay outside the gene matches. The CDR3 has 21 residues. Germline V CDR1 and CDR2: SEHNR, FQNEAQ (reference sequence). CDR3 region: CASSSTLEKGTSGRQVKTQYF. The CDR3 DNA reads TGTGCCAGCAGCTCCACCCTGGAGAAAGGGACTAGCGGCCGTCAAGTGAAGACCCAGTACTTC.

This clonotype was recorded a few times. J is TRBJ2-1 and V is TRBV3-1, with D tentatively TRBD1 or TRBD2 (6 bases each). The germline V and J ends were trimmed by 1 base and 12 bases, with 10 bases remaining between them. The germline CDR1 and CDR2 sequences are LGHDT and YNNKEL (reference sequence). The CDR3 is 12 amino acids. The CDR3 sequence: CASSQGRGSQFF. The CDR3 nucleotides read TGTGCCAGCAGCCAAGGGAGGGGGTCGCAGTTCTTC.

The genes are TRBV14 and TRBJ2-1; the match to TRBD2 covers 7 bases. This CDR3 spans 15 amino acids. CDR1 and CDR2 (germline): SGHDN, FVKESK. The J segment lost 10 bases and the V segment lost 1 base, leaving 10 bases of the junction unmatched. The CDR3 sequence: CASSQGPAGKREQFF. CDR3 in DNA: TGTGCCAGCAGCCAAGGACCAGCGGGAAAGAGGGAGCAGTTCTTC.

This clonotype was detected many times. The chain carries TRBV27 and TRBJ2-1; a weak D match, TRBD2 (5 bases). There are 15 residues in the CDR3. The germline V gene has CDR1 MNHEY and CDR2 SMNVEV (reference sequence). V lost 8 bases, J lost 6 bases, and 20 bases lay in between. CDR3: CASHSSSNLINEQFF. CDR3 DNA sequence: TGTGCCAGCCACAGTTCTAGCAACTTAATCAATGAGCAGTTCTTC.

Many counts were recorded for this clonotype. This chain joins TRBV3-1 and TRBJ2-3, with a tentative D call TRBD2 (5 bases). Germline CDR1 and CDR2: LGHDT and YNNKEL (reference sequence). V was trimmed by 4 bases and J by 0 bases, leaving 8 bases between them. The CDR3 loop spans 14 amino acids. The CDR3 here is CASSPTSSTDTQYF. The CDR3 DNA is TGTGCCAGCAGCCCCACTAGTAGCACAGATACGCAGTATTTT.

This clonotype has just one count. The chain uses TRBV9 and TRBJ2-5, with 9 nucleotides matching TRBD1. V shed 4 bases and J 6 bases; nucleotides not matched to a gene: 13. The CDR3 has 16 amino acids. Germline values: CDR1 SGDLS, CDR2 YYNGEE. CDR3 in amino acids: CASSNPQGARDQTQYF. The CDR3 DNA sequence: TGTGCCAGCAGCAACCCACAGGGGGCTCGGGATCAGACCCAGTACTTC.

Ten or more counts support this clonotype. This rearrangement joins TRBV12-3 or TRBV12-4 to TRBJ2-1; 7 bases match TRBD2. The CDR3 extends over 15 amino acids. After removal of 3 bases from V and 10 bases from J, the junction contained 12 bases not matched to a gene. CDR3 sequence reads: CASSLSGKRIGEQFF. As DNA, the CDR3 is TGTGCCAGCAGTTTGAGCGGGAAGCGGATTGGAGAGCAGTTCTTC.

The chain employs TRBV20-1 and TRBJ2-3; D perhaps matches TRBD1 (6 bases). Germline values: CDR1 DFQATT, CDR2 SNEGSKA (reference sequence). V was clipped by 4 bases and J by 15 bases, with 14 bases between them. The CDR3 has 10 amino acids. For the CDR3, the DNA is TGCAGTGCTATCGAGGGGGTCTTCTATTTT. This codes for CSAIEGVFYF.

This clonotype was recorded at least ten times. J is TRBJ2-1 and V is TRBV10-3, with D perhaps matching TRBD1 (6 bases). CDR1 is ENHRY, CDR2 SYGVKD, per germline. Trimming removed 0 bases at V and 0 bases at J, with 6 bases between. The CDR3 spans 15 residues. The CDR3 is CAISESGGSYNEQFF. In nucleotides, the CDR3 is TGTGCCATCAGTGAGTCAGGGGGCTCCTACAATGAGCAGTTCTTC.

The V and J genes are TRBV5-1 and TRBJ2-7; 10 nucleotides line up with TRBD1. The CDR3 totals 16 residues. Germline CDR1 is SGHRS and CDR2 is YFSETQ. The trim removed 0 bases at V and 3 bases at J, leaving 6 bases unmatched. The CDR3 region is CASSLASGTGVYEQYF. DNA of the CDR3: TGCGCCAGCAGCTTGGCCAGCGGGACAGGGGTCTACGAGCAGTACTTC.

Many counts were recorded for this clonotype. DNA of the CDR3: TGTGCCAGCAGTGAAGCTTCGTTCAATGAGCAGTTCTTC. It specifies CASSEASFNEQFF. The rearrangement joins TRBV2 to TRBJ2-1; no reliable D call. V was shortened by 0 bases and J by 6 bases, with 6 bases between the two germline ends. Per the germline V gene, CDR1 is SNHLY and CDR2 is FYNNEI. The CDR3 has 13 amino acids.

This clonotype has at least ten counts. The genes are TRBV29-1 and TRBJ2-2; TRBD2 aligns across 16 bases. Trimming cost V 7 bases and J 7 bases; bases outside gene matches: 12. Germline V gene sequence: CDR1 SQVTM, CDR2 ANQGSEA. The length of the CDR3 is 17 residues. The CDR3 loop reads CSAVHGTSGREVGELFF. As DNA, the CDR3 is TGCAGCGCCGTCCACGGGACTAGCGGGAGGGAGGTCGGGGAGCTGTTTTTT.

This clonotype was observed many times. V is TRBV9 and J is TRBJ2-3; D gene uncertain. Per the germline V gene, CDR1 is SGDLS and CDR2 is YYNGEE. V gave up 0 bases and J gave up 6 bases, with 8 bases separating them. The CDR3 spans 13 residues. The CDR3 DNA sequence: TGTGCCAGCAGCGTAGCTTCAACCGATACGCAGTATTTT. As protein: CASSVASTDTQYF.

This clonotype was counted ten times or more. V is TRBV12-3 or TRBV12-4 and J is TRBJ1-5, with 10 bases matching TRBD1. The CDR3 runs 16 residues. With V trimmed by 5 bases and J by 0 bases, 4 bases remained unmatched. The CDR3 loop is CASSGDRGISNQPQHF. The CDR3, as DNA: TGTGCCAGCAGTGGGGACAGGGGAATTAGCAATCAGCCCCAGCATTTT.

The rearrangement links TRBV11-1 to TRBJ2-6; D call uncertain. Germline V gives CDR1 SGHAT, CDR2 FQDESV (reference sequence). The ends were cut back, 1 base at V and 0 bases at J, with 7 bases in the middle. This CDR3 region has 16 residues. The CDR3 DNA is TGTGCCAGCAGCTTAGTAGGCAGCTCTGGGGCCAACGTCCTGACTTTC. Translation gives CASSLVGSSGANVLTF.

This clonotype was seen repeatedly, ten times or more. CDR3 residues: CASSPLEFRAGPYNEQFF. The DNA of the CDR3 is TGTGCCAGCAGCCCATTAGAGTTTCGGGCAGGCCCTTACAATGAGCAGTTCTTC. The chain is built from TRBV7-9 and TRBJ2-1; D is unclear. The CDR3 contains 18 residues. V dropped 5 bases and J dropped 4 bases, with 24 bases sitting between them. Looked up from germline, CDR1 is SEHNR and CDR2 is FQNEAQ (reference sequence).

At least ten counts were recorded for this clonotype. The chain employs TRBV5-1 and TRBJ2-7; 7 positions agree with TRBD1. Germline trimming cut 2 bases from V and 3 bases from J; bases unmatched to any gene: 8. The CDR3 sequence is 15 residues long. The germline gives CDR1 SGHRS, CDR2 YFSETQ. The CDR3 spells CASSLQGSSGYEQYF. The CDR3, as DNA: TGCGCCAGCAGCTTACAGGGGAGCTCGGGCTACGAGCAGTACTTC.

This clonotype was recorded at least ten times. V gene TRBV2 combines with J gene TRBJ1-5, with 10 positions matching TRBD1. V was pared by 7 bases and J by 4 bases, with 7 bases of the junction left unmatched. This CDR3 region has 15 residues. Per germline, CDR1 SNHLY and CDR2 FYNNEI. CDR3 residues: CASIDGTGENQPQHF. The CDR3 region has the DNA TGTGCCAGCATAGATGGGACAGGGGAGAATCAGCCCCAGCATTTT.

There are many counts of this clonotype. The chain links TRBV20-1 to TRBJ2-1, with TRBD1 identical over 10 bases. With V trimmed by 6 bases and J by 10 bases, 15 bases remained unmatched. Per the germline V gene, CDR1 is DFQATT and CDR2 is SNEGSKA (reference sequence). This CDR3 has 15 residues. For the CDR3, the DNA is TGCAGTGCCGAGCCGGGACAGGGGCTAGGACACGAGCAGTTCTTC. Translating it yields CSAEPGQGLGHEQFF.

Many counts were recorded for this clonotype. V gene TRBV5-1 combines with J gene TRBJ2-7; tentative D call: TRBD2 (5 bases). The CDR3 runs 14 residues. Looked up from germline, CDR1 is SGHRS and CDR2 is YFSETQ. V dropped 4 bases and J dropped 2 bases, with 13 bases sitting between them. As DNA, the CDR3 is TGCGCCAGCAGCGTGGACGGAGGAGCCTACGAGCAGTACTTC. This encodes CASSVDGGAYEQYF. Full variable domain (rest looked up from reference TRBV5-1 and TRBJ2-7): KAGVTQTPRYLIKTRGQQVTLSCSPISGHRSVSWYQQTPGQGLQFLFEYFSETQRNKGNFPGRFSGRQFSNSRSEMNVSTLELGDSALYLCASSVDGGAYEQYFGPGTRLTVT.

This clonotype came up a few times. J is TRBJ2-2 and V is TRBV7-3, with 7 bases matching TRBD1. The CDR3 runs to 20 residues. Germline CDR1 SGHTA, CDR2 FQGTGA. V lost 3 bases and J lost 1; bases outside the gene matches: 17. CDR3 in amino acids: CASSFNRARDSRRNTGELFF. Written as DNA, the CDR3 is TGTGCCAGCAGCTTTAATAGGGCTCGGGACAGCCGACGGAACACCGGGGAGCTGTTTTTT.

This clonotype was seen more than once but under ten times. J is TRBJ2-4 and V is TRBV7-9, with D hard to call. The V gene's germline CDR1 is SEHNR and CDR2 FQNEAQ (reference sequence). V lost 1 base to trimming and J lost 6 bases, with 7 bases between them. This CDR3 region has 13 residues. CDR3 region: CASSLGMGNIQYF. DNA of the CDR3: TGTGCCAGCAGCTTAGGGATGGGAAACATTCAGTACTTC.

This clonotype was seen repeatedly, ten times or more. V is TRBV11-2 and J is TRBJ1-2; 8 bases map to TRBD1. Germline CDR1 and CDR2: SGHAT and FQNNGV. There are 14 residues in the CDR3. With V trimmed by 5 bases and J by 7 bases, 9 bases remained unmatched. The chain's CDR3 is CASSNAGGGGGYTF. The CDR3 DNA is TGTGCCAGCAGCAATGCAGGGGGCGGAGGTGGCTACACCTTC.

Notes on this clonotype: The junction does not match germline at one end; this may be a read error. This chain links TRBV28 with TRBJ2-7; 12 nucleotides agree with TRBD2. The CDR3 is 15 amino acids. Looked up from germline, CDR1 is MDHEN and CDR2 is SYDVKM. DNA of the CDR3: TGTGCCAGCAGTTTAAGGGGACCCAGACTAGCGGGAGTCTCCTTC. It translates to CASSLRGPRLAGVSF.

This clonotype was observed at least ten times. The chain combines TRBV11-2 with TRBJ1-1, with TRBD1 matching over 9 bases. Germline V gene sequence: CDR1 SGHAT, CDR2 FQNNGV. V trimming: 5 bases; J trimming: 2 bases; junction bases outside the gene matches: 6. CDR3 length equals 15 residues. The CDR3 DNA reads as TGTGCCAGCAGCACACAGGGGGCGCATAACACTGAAGCTTTCTTT. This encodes CASSTQGAHNTEAFF.

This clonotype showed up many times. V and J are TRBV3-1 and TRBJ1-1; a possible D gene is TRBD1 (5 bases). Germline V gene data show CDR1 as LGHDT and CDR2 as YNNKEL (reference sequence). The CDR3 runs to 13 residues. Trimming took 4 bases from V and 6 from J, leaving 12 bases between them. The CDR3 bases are TGTGCCAGCAGCCGAGAAGGGGTGTCTGAAGCTTTCTTT. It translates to CASSREGVSEAFF. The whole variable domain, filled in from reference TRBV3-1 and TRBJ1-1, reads DTAVSQTPKYLVTQMGNDKSIKCEQNLGHDTMYWYKQDSKKFLKIMFSYNNKELIINETVPNRFSPKSPDKAHLNLHINSLELGDSAVYFCASSREGVSEAFFGQGTRLTVV.

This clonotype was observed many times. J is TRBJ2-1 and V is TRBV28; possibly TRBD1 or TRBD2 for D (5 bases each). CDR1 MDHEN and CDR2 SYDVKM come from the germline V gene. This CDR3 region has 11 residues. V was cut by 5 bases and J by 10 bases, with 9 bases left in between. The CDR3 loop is CASSRDAEQFF. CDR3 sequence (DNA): TGTGCCAGCAGTAGGGACGCCGAGCAGTTCTTC.

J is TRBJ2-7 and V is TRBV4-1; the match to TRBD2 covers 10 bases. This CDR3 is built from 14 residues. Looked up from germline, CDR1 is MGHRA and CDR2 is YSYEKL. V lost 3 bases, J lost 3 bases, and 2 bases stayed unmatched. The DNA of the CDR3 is TGCGCCAGCAGCCATCCTAGCGGGAGCTACGAGCAGTACTTC. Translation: CASSHPSGSYEQYF.